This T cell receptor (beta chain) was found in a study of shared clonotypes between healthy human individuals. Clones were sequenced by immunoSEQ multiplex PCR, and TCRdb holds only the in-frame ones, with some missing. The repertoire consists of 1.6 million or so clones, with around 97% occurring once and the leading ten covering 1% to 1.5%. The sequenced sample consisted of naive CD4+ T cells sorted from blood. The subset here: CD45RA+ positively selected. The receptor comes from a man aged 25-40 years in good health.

CDR3: CASSLASGPTNTGELFF. CDR3 nucleotides: TGCGCCAGCAGCTTGGCCAGCGGCCCCACGAACACCGGGGAGCTGTTTTTT. V and J are TRBV5-1 and TRBJ2-2; D may be TRBD2 (5 bases). This CDR3 contains 17 residues. Germline V CDR1 and CDR2: SGHRS, YFSETQ. V gave up 0 bases and J gave up 0 bases, with 12 bases separating them. The whole variable domain, remainder taken from reference TRBV5-1 and TRBJ2-2, is KAGVTQTPRYLIKTRGQQVTLSCSPISGHRSVSWYQQTPGQGLQFLFEYFSETQRNKGNFPGRFSGRQFSNSRSEMNVSTLELGDSALYLCASSLASGPTNTGELFFGEGSRLTVL.